This record concerns one T cell receptor beta chain sequence. Here immunoSEQ multiplex PCR was the method, and the copy in TCRdb shows in-frame clones only, minus some. The sample carries about 150,000 clones, over 90% recorded once. The data derive from a study of control samples from healthy donors and cancer patients. After removal of 6 bases from V and 2 bases from J, the junction contained 4 bases not matched to a gene. This CDR3 region has 15 residues. The germline gives CDR1 MNHEY, CDR2 SVGAGI. This receptor was taken from a man aged 50 or older in good health. Input material: blood. The chain carries TRBV6-5 and TRBJ2-2, with TRBD2 matching over 9 bases. Here the CDR3 reads CASSRLADNTGELFF. The DNA for the CDR3 is TGTGCCAGCAGCAGACTAGCGGATAACACCGGGGAGCTGTTTTTT.